The clone carrying this T cell receptor (beta chain) was found a few times. Its antigen is currently unknown. The entry originates in a study of T-cell memory formation after mild COVID-19. TCRdb re-called the 5' RACE reads with MiXCR, one entry per CDR3 protein. The sample has hundreds of thousands of distinct CDR3 sequences; more than 20% are singletons. Findings of the study overall: Shrinking CD4+ clones were chiefly CM and EM; CD8+ ones were chiefly EMRA. Clonal second-wave expansions that peaked on day 37 had unconfirmed SARS-CoV-2 specificity.

This CDR3 contains 15 residues. The V end lost 8 bases, the J end lost 3 bases, and 14 bases lay between the germline ends. Germline V gives CDR1 MNHEY, CDR2 SVGAGI. The chain carries TRBV6-5 and TRBJ2-6; possibly TRBD1 or TRBD2 for D (6 bases each). The receptor was isolated from an adult woman who had mild COVID-19 (a few samples of this study predate the infection). Cell type and time point are not known. The sequencing input was PBMCs or a T cell subset sorted from them (not recorded which). This CDR3 is CASSRGGYGANVLTF. CDR3 coding DNA: TGTGCCAGCTCTCGAGGGGGGTATGGGGCCAACGTCCTGACTTTC.